The sample holds a few counts of the clone carrying this TCR beta chain. Its antigen is still unknown. These data belong to a study of shared clonotypes between healthy human individuals. Points from the study as a whole: Generation probabilities of non-shared clonotypes were lower (relative to those shared by all four donors). Only blood samples were collected, and tissue repertoires likely differ.

This CDR3 region has 13 residues. Trimming removed 3 bases at V and 9 bases at J, with 15 bases between. The germline V gene has CDR1 SEHNR and CDR2 FQNEAQ (reference sequence). Genomic DNA from each subset was divided evenly over several immunoSEQ plates. The protocol was immunoSEQ multiplex PCR, while the TCRdb copy is restricted to in-frame clones and leaves out a portion. This sample carries approximately 98,000 clones, around 68% of them seen once, and the ten largest clones take almost 25%. The TCR was taken from a woman aged 25 to 39 in good health. V gene TRBV7-9 combines with J gene TRBJ2-7, with D tentatively TRBD2 (5 bases). Sequences were obtained from memory CD8+ T cells sorted from blood. Subset meaning: CD45RO+ cells pooled with CCR7-negative TemRA cells. This CDR3 is CASSFPMEGGQYF. Written as DNA, the CDR3 is TGTGCCAGCAGCTTCCCTATGGAAGGAGGGCAGTACTTC.